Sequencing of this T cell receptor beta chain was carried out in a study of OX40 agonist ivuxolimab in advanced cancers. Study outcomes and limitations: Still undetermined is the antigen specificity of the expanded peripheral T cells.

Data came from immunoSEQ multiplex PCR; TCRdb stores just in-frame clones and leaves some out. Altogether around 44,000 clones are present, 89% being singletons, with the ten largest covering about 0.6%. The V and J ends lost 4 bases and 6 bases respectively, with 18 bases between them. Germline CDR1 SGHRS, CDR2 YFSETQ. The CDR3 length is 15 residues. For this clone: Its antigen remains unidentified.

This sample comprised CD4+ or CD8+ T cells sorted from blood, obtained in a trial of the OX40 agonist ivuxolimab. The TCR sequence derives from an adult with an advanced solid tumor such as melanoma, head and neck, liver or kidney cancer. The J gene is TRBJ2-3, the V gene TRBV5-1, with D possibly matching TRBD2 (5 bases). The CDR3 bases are TGCGCCAGCAGCCCCCGACCGGGGTGGACGGATACGCAGTATTTT. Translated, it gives CASSPRPGWTDTQYF.